These 2 T cell receptor beta chains share one sample of origin, sequenced in a study of CD8+ T cells in alopecia areata (dated by TCRdb to 2017 to 2018). Library preparation used the immunoSEQ multiplex PCR assay. For TCR sequencing, RNA was extracted from every sample and reverse transcribed into cDNA to serve as template. TCRdb stores this immuneACCESS table with in-frame sequences only. Part of the clones is absent; in the studies checked, under half of the shortfall reflects unresolved V genes, and no reason is known for the rest. In all, the sample holds fewer than 250,000 clones, and roughly 60% of those were seen once. The ten biggest clones cover just over 1% of the sample. In the paper's terms, the time point label means: roughly 26 weeks on oral tofacitinib. The treatment or condition tag for this specimen amounts to: oral pan-JAK inhibitor, 5-10 mg twice daily. The source material was CD4+ T cells sorted from blood, sampled at week 24, from a patient treated with tofacitinib. All receptors come from a human donor with alopecia areata.

The chain joins TRBV30 to TRBJ2-6; D is ambiguous. CDR1 GTSNPN and CDR2 SVGIG come from the germline V gene (reference sequence). The CDR3 covers 14 residues. Trimming pared 1 base from V and 0 bases from J, leaving 4 bases between. CDR3 nucleotides: TGTGCCTGGAGTGCCCGCTCTGGGGCCAACGTCCTGACTTTC. This codes for CAWSARSGANVLTF.

The CDR3 sequence: CASRWTGDQPQHF. DNA of the CDR3: TGTGCCAGCAGATGGACAGGGGATCAGCCCCAGCATTTT. This sequence joins TRBV2 and TRBJ1-5; TRBD1 agrees at 9 bases. J was trimmed by 5 bases and V by 6 bases; bases with no gene match: 2. Germline lookup yields CDR1 SNHLY and CDR2 FYNNEI. This CDR3 is built from 13 residues.